The count of the clone carrying this T cell receptor beta chain is one. This record comes from a study of control samples from healthy donors and cancer patients. Looked up from germline, CDR1 is SGHAT and CDR2 is FQNNGV. The ends were cut back, 5 bases at V and 0 bases at J, with 15 bases in the middle. This CDR3 spans 16 amino acids. Method: immunoSEQ multiplex PCR; TCRdb's copy keeps in-frame clones and lacks some. The data hold around 53,000 clones, with approximately 90% observed a single time. This sequence originates from a man in his sixties with head and neck cancer. The genes are TRBV11-2 and TRBJ2-3; D is perhaps TRBD1 (5 bases). The sample was PBMCs. In DNA, the CDR3 is TGTGCCAGCAGCCGCTCCGCAGGGCCTAGCACAGATACGCAGTATTTT. This translates into CASSRSAGPSTDTQYF.